This TCR beta chain derives from a study of T cells in Graves' hyperthyroidism and ophthalmopathy (dated by TCRdb to about 2019). About the study as a whole: Peripheral blood was collected at initial diagnosis, before any treatment. A discovery cohort of about 95 patients, 43 with Graves' ophthalmopathy and fewer than 65 with stable Graves' hyperthyroidism, was used to find distinguishing TCR V-J signatures. Prospective prediction of ophthalmopathy was tested in an independent validation cohort consisting of about 20 hyperthyroidism patients and approximately 16 patients who later progressed to ophthalmopathy. For training and testing, the approximately 92 patients in the discovery cohort were randomly divided in a 7:3 ratio. Thyroid tissue and blood T-cell repertoires from six or seven Graves' hyperthyroidism patients were also compared in the study. Following sampling, methimazole starting at 30 mg daily was given to hyperthyroidism patients, and high-dose intravenous methylprednisolone was given to ophthalmopathy patients. According to the paper, TCR Vbeta CDR3 sequencing was carried out on over 130 peripheral blood samples, which came from fewer than 50 ophthalmopathy, around 75 hyperthyroidism and roughly 17 progressor patients.

Amplification of TCR beta CDR3 regions was carried out from RNA transcripts. The TCR CDR3 was subjected to a first round of RT-PCR using the HTBI primer set and the Qiagen OneStep RT-PCR kit. Libraries were constructed in a second round of multiplex PCR, after which size selection and purification were carried out. Paired-end sequencing of the libraries was performed with 100 bp reads on an Illumina HiSeq2000. Regarding the original processing steps: SOAPnuke was used to process the raw data, throwing out any read that contained adapters or uncalled bases, had a mean Phred below 15, or lacked an exact constant-primer or identifier match. High-quality paired reads were merged using COPE v1.2.5, and each unique nucleotide sequence was defined as a clonotype. MiTCR v1.1 was used to align the clonotypes against IMGT TRBV, TRBD and TRBJ reference segments. Only V-J combinations with frequency above 0.0001, covering 99% to 99.2% of repertoires, were analysed. A TCS score was defined as the ratio between F50 (clonal expansion) and ExV (chaos), using BLOSUM62-based TCRdist between CDR3 peptides within each V-J. Welch's t-statistics and random forest reduced roughly 500 V-J features to roughly 13, which were used in a naive Bayes classifier (R e1071). The public reads were quality trimmed at Q25 with fastp and then assembled into clones with MiXCR by TCRdb, keeping productive beta chains. Rows matching on CDR3 protein sequence are summarized as one entry with the most common DNA and genes. The V and J calls shown here were made by TCRdb, not taken from the authors' results. The sample table contains around 540,000 distinct CDR3 sequences; only one count was recorded for about 16% of them. In total, the top ten clones hold approximately 32% of the sample.

According to the germline V gene (reference sequence), CDR1 reads LGHDT and CDR2 reads YNNKEL. From cysteine to phenylalanine, the CDR3 is 15 amino acids long. Of all the DNA, just the CDR3 is kept, 45 bases in frame from base 1. The study at large found these results: Blood samples also contained most of the expanded thyroid clonotypes (frequency above 0.001), which suggests that blood repertoires may reflect thyroid immune responses. A 13 V-J signature model separated ophthalmopathy from stable hyperthyroidism, with around 88% sensitivity and roughly 84% specificity in cross-validation and 80%/75% in testing. During validation, the model predicted progression to ophthalmopathy a median of approximately 6 months ahead of onset, with almost 71% sensitivity and 72.22% specificity. No statistical method was used to set the sample size in advance, and investigators knew the group allocation.

This clonotype was seen more than once but under ten times. The clone's antigen remains unknown. An end of the junction does not agree with germline; a read error may underlie this. Moderately to severely active disease, a Clinical Activity Score of at least 3, a NOSPECS grade of at least 4, and a duration under 3 months were present in ophthalmopathy patients. Exclusion was applied to patients with uncontrolled infections, other autoimmune diseases, pregnancy or lactation. Diagnoses were based on clinical symptoms, serum thyroxine and TRAb, thyroid ultrasound and orbital computed tomography. PBMCs were isolated from 8 to 10 ml of fresh peripheral blood by Ficoll-Paque density gradient centrifugation. Total RNA was extracted using Trizol reagent, and RNA quality was assessed on an Agilent 2100 Bioanalyzer.

The sequencing sample was made of blood. This clonotype was obtained from a woman aged 30 to 39 with Graves' ophthalmopathy. Recombination connected TRBV3-1 to TRBJ1-2, and TRBD1 matches 10 of the central bases. The DNA is as follows: TGTGCCGGCAGCCGAGGGACAGGGGCTCTCTATGGCTACACCTTC. Translated, this gives CAGSRGTGALYGYTF.